A selection of T cell receptor beta chains follows, all from one sample in a study of blood T cells in healthy people across ages. TCRdb independently ran MiXCR on the 5' RACE reads; one entry per CDR3 protein. The repertoire has 650,000 to 950,000 distinct CDR3 sequences, under 55% of them found once; the top ten carry under 20%. The sequencing input was blood. The receptors originated from a man aged 55 to 69 in good health. The CDR3 runs from the conserved cysteine through the conserved F or W. The D gene is left open where the match is weak. For some rows the clone size is stated as once, few or many, or as a class when expanded; others skip it.

TRBV7-2	NA	TRBJ2-1	few	CASSLGTYGEQFF	TGTGCCAGCAGCTTAGGAACTTATGGTGAGCAGTTCTTC
TRBV4-3	NA	TRBJ1-2	NA	CASSQVFGLIYGYTF	TGCGCCAGCAGCCAAGTTTTCGGACTGATTTATGGCTACACCTTC
TRBV20-1	NA	TRBJ1-3	NA	CSARVGDGGNTIYF	TGCAGTGCTAGAGTAGGGGACGGGGGAAACACCATATATTTT
TRBV5-1	NA	TRBJ1-4	NA	CASSSGTMGITNEELFF	TGCGCCAGCAGCTCCGGGACCATGGGAATTACTAATGAAGAACTGTTTTTT
TRBV12-3/TRBV12-4	TRBD2	TRBJ2-3	few	CASSWGTSGTDTQYF	TGTGCCAGCAGTTGGGGGACTAGCGGCACAGATACGCAGTATTTT
TRBV29-1	NA	TRBJ2-5	few	CSVESRNPGTQYF	TGCAGCGTTGAATCCAGAAATCCCGGGACCCAGTACTTC
TRBV2	NA	TRBJ1-2	few	CASRRGYGYTF	TGTGCCAGCAGGAGGGGATATGGCTACACCTTC
TRBV20-1	TRBD1	TRBJ2-7	NA	CSARPGTGPYEQYF	TGCAGTGCTAGACCCGGGACAGGACCCTACGAGCAGTACTTC
TRBV6-5	TRBD1	TRBJ2-7	many	CASSYQGQGNEQYF	TGTGCCAGCAGTTACCAGGGACAGGGAAACGAGCAGTACTTC
TRBV6-2/TRBV6-3	NA	TRBJ2-7	NA	CASSALGQSTTYEQYF	TGTGCCAGCAGTGCCCTCGGACAGTCCACCACCTACGAGCAGTACTTC
TRBV20-1	NA	TRBJ2-3	NA	CSARYFISTDTQYF	TGCAGTGCTAGGTATTTTATTAGCACAGATACGCAGTATTTT
TRBV6-5	NA	TRBJ2-5	NA	CAGSSLGAAQETQYF	TGTGCCGGCAGTTCCCTTGGGGCAGCCCAAGAGACCCAGTACTTC
TRBV29-1	NA	TRBJ2-1	few	CSAHVGVSYNEQFF	TGCAGCGCCCATGTAGGGGTCTCCTACAATGAGCAGTTCTTC
TRBV29-1	NA	TRBJ2-7	many	CSVFIGADYEQYF	TGCAGCGTTTTCATCGGGGCCGACTACGAGCAGTACTTC
TRBV7-2	NA	TRBJ2-1	NA	CASSLGVVNEQFF	TGTGCCAGCAGCTTAGGGGTGGTCAATGAGCAGTTCTTC
TRBV4-3	NA	TRBJ1-2	NA	CASSQDQKWGYTF	TGCGCCAGCAGCCAAGACCAAAAATGGGGCTACACCTTC
TRBV2	NA	TRBJ2-5	NA	CATRLGETQYF	TGTGCCACGCGGCTGGGGGAGACCCAGTACTTC
TRBV4-1	NA	TRBJ2-7	few	CASSQDMTSEQYF	TGCGCCAGCAGCCAAGATATGACCTCCGAGCAGTACTTC
TRBV5-1	NA	TRBJ2-5	NA	CASSLWGDAETQYF	TGCGCCAGCAGCTTGTGGGGCGATGCAGAGACCCAGTACTTC
TRBV30	TRBD2	TRBJ2-5	many	CAWDGGGETQYF	TGTGCCTGGGACGGGGGGGGAGAGACCCAGTACTTC
TRBV6-5	NA	TRBJ1-1	NA	CASSSVVGGTEAFF	TGTGCCAGCAGCTCTGTGGTCGGGGGCACTGAGGCTTTCTTT
TRBV9	TRBD1	TRBJ2-7	NA	CASSVGTGSTSEQYF	TGTGCCAGCAGCGTAGGGACAGGGAGTACCAGCGAGCAGTACTTC
TRBV5-1	TRBD2	TRBJ2-1	few	CASSLISGGPHEQFF	TGCGCCAGCAGCTTGATTAGCGGGGGCCCCCATGAGCAGTTCTTC
TRBV15	NA	TRBJ2-3	NA	CATSRGCGAQYF	TGTGCCACCAGCAGAGGATGTGGCGCGCAGTATTTT
TRBV27	NA	TRBJ2-7	NA	CASSLSGGLGTYEQYF	TGTGCCAGCAGTTTATCGGGCGGGCTAGGGACCTACGAGCAGTACTTC
TRBV20-1	TRBD2	TRBJ2-5	NA	CSAQAGTSVEETQYF	TGCAGTGCGCAAGCCGGGACTAGCGTAGAAGAGACCCAGTACTTC
TRBV4-3	NA	TRBJ1-4	NA	CASSQTHYNEKLFF	TGCGCCAGCAGCCAAACCCACTATAATGAAAAACTGTTTTTT
TRBV5-6	NA	TRBJ1-4	NA	CASSLAGRGEKLFF	TGTGCCAGCAGCTTGGCAGGGCGAGGGGAAAAACTGTTTTTT
TRBV5-1	NA	TRBJ2-1	NA	CASSWSGEEYNEQFF	TGCGCCAGCAGCTGGTCAGGGGAGGAGTACAATGAGCAGTTCTTC
TRBV4-1	TRBD2	TRBJ2-1	NA	CASSQAPPGTSAPNEQFF	TGCGCCAGCAGCCAAGCCCCCCCCGGGACTAGCGCACCCAATGAGCAGTTCTTC
TRBV4-3	NA	TRBJ2-3	NA	CASSQSPKDTQYF	TGCGCCAGCAGCCAAAGCCCCAAGGATACGCAGTATTTT
TRBV5-1	NA	TRBJ1-5	once	CASSPGGTNNQPQHF	TGCGCCAGCAGCCCTGGGGGGACAAACAATCAGCCCCAGCATTTT
TRBV14	NA	TRBJ2-1	NA	CASSRSCTGNEQFF	TGTGCCAGCAGCCGATCTTGTACAGGGAATGAGCAGTTCTTC
TRBV9	TRBD1	TRBJ1-6	NA	CASSASGQGNSPLHF	TGTGCCAGCAGCGCTTCCGGACAGGGCAATTCACCCCTCCACTTT
TRBV6-1	TRBD1	TRBJ1-2	few	CASRDRGRDGYTF	TGTGCCAGCAGGGACAGGGGGCGAGATGGCTACACCTTC
TRBV29-1	NA	TRBJ1-2	many	CSVEGRAGYGYTF	TGCAGCGTGGAAGGACGGGCCGGATATGGCTACACCTTC
TRBV2	NA	TRBJ1-2	NA	CASSSGTEDYGYTF	TGTGCCAGCAGTTCCGGGACCGAGGACTATGGCTACACCTTC
TRBV24-1	TRBD2	TRBJ2-1	few	CATALAGNYNEQFF	TGTGCCACGGCTCTAGCGGGGAACTACAATGAGCAGTTCTTC
TRBV4-3	NA	TRBJ2-1	few	CASSQGVYNEQFF	TGCGCCAGCAGCCAGGGGGTTTACAATGAGCAGTTCTTC
TRBV4-1	NA	TRBJ2-7	few	CASSPTPRDSYEQYF	TGCGCCAGCAGCCCTACCCCCCGGGACTCCTACGAGCAGTACTTC
TRBV15	TRBD1	TRBJ2-5	NA	CATSRDFGTGSFQETQYF	TGTGCCACCAGCAGAGATTTTGGGACAGGGTCGTTCCAAGAGACCCAGTACTTC
TRBV6-2/TRBV6-3	NA	TRBJ2-5	few	CASLLGLIGETQYF	TGTGCCAGTCTCCTCGGATTGATCGGAGAGACCCAGTACTTC
TRBV10-3	TRBD2	TRBJ2-3	few	CAIKASGPTDTQYF	TGTGCCATCAAGGCTAGCGGACCCACAGATACGCAGTATTTT
TRBV7-2	NA	TRBJ2-7	few	CASSDGRGGYEQYF	TGTGCCAGCAGCGACGGGCGGGGTGGATACGAGCAGTACTTC
TRBV14	NA	TRBJ1-2	NA	CASSQVVGFSNYGYTF	TGTGCCAGCAGCCAAGTAGTAGGTTTTTCCAACTATGGCTACACCTTC
TRBV20-1	NA	TRBJ2-5	NA	CSGLEAGKETQYF	TGCAGTGGGCTTGAGGCGGGGAAAGAGACCCAGTACTTC
TRBV6-8	NA	TRBJ2-5	NA	CASRKTQYF	TGTGCCAGTCGGAAGACCCAGTACTTC
TRBV20-1	NA	TRBJ2-5	few	CSLRGLSTLLETQYF	TGCAGCCTTCGGGGACTCTCTACCTTATTAGAGACCCAGTACTTC
TRBV2	NA	TRBJ1-4	NA	CASSLGPATNEKLFF	TGTGCCAGCAGTCTAGGACCAGCAACTAATGAAAAACTGTTTTTT
TRBV24-1	NA	TRBJ2-5	NA	CATSMDNSYNEQYF	TGTGCCACCAGTATGGACAACTCCTACAATGAGCAGTACTTC
TRBV9	NA	TRBJ2-1	NA	CASSVGGYAGEQFF	TGTGCCAGCAGCGTAGGGGGGTACGCTGGTGAGCAGTTCTTC
TRBV6-6	NA	TRBJ2-7	NA	CASSPRQVYEQYF	TGTGCCAGCAGCCCTAGACAGGTCTACGAGCAGTACTTC
TRBV7-9	NA	TRBJ2-3	NA	CATSSSGTDTQYF	TGTGCCACGTCGAGTAGCGGCACAGATACGCAGTATTTT